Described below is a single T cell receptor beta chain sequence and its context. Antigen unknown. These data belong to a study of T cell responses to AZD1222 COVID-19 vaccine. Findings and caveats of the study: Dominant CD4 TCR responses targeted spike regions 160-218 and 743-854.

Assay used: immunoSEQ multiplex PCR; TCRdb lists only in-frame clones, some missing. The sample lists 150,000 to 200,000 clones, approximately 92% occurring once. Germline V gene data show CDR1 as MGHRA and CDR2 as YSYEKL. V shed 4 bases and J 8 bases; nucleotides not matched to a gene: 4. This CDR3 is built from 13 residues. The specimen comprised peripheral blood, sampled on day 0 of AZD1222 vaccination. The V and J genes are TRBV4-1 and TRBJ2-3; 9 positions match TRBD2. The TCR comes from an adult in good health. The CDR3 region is CASSPVRGGTQYF. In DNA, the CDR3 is TGCGCCAGCAGCCCTGTGCGGGGGGGTACGCAGTATTTT.